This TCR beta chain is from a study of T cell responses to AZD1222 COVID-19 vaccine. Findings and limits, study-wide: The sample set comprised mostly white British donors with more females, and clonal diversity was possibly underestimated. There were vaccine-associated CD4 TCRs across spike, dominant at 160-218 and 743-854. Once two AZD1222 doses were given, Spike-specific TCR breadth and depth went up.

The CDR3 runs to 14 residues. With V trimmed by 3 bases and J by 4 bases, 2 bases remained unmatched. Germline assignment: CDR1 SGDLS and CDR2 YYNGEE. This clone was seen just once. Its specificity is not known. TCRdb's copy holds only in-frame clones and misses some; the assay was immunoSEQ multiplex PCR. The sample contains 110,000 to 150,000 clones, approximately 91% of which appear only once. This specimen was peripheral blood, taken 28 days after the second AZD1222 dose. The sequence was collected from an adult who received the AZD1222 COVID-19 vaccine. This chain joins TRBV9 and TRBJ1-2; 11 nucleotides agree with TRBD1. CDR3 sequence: CASSGDRGIYGYTF. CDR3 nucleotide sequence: TGTGCCAGCAGCGGGGACAGGGGGATCTATGGCTACACCTTC.